This is a list of T cell receptor beta chains from one sample in a study of T cell repertoires in cytomegalovirus infection. MiXCR was run by TCRdb on the reads, yielding one entry per CDR3 protein. The sample shows around 740,000 distinct CDR3 sequences, 35% to 45% of them seen only once. The sequencing input was PBMCs. These receptor sequences come from a human donor in good health (CMV status not recorded). Some clones in this sample may be carry-over from other donors' samples. Both conserved end residues are part of each CDR3. Each record gives: clone size, V gene, D gene, J gene, CDR3 DNA, CDR3 protein. D genes are given only for firm matches. The size of a clone is reported for some rows only, either as once, few or many, or as a class for expanded clones.

many	TRBV7-2	NA	TRBJ1-1	TGTGCCAGCAGCCGAAGCGGGGGGCTGAACACTGAAGCTTTCTTT	CASSRSGGLNTEAFF
few	TRBV7-8	NA	TRBJ1-1	TGTGCCAGCAGCCTTACAGGGCGCCAGGACACTGAAGCTTTCTTT	CASSLTGRQDTEAFF
NA	TRBV28	TRBD1	TRBJ2-7	TGTGCCAGCAGTGTCCGGGCTTTGAAGGGACAGGGTTATCATCTCGGGTCCTACGAGCAGTACTTC	CASSVRALKGQGYHLGSYEQYF
NA	TRBV7-2	TRBD1	TRBJ1-1	TGTGCCAGCAGCTTAGTTTGGGACAGGGGGCAAGCTTTCTTT	CASSLVWDRGQAFF
NA	TRBV2	NA	TRBJ2-1	TGTGCCAGCAGGAGGAGTCAGCAAGCCTACAATGAGCAGTTCTTC	CASRRSQQAYNEQFF
many	TRBV7-3	TRBD1	TRBJ1-1	TGTGCCAGCAGCTCCCAGGGGGCAACCACTGAAGCTTTCTTT	CASSSQGATTEAFF
NA	TRBV28	TRBD1	TRBJ2-7	TGTGCCAGCAAGAGGACAGGGAAAACCTACGAGCAGTACTTC	CASKRTGKTYEQYF
NA	TRBV7-2	NA	TRBJ2-3	TGTGCCAGCAGCTTAGCCAACAGGGTAGACACAGATACGCAGTATTTT	CASSLANRVDTDTQYF
few	TRBV2	TRBD2	TRBJ2-1	TGTGCCAGCAGTGTCGGGACTAGCGGGAGGGCCGGTGAGCAGTTCTTC	CASSVGTSGRAGEQFF
NA	TRBV4-1	NA	TRBJ1-1	TGCGCCAGCAGCCAAGGACCCCTGTTAGGTGAAGCTTTCTTT	CASSQGPLLGEAFF
few	TRBV7-9	NA	TRBJ2-7	TGTGCCAGCAGCCGGAGGACAGTAACCTACGAGCAGTACTTC	CASSRRTVTYEQYF
few	TRBV5-1	NA	TRBJ1-1	TGCGCCAGCAGTTCGGAGGACCTCGGACCGAGATTCTTT	CASSSEDLGPRFF
NA	TRBV6-2/TRBV6-3	TRBD2	TRBJ2-1	TGTGCCAGCAGGTCACTAGCGGGGGTTTGGAATGAGCAGTTCTTC	CASRSLAGVWNEQFF
NA	TRBV4-1	TRBD2	TRBJ2-3	TGCGCCAGCCAGACTAGCGTGGGGTTAACAGATACGCAGTATTTT	CASQTSVGLTDTQYF
few	TRBV2	NA	TRBJ1-2	TGTGCCATCATGGTGGGGCATGGCTACACCTTC	CAIMVGHGYTF
NA	TRBV7-4	TRBD1	TRBJ1-2	TGTGCCAGCGCACGGGACAGGGCTCCCTATGGCTACACCTTC	CASARDRAPYGYTF
few	TRBV7-2	TRBD1	TRBJ1-2	TGTGCCAGCAGCCGCGGACAGGGGGCGAGTTATGGCTACACCTTC	CASSRGQGASYGYTF
few	TRBV7-6	TRBD1	TRBJ1-1	TGTGCCAGCAGCCCTAGATCCAGACAGGGGACTGAAGCTTTCTTT	CASSPRSRQGTEAFF
NA	TRBV11-2	NA	TRBJ2-6	TGTGCCAGCAGCTTAGAATCCCCCTCTGGGGCCAACGTCCTGACTTTC	CASSLESPSGANVLTF
few	TRBV5-1	NA	TRBJ1-1	TGCGCCAGCAGCTTTCAGGAGGACACTGAAGCTTTCTTT	CASSFQEDTEAFF
many	TRBV7-2	NA	TRBJ2-1	TGTGCCAGCAGCTTAGTTCCTAGCAGGGGAAATGAGCAGTTCTTC	CASSLVPSRGNEQFF
few	TRBV19	NA	TRBJ1-1	TGTGCCAGTAGTATGTTTGTTTCGCACACTGAAGCTTTCTTT	CASSMFVSHTEAFF
NA	TRBV10-3	NA	TRBJ2-5	TGTGCCATCAGTGGCGACAGCCCGAATGGGCAAGAGACCCAGTACTTC	CAISGDSPNGQETQYF
NA	TRBV28	NA	TRBJ2-7	TGTGCCAGAAGTTTTCTCGAGTCTGGAGATCATGACTTC	CARSFLESGDHDF
NA	TRBV12-3/TRBV12-4	TRBD2	TRBJ2-2	TGTGCCACAGCGCTAGCGGGGGGGAACACCGGGGAGCTGTTTTTT	CATALAGGNTGELFF
NA	TRBV7-8	NA	TRBJ1-1	TGTGCCACCAGCTTTACGAGATCCACGAACACTGAAGCTTTCTTT	CATSFTRSTNTEAFF
many	TRBV6-2/TRBV6-3	NA	TRBJ1-5	TGTGCCAGCAGTTACGCAAGGGCCTCTCAGCCCCAGCATTTT	CASSYARASQPQHF
NA	TRBV5-4	TRBD1	TRBJ2-5	TGTGCCAGCAGCGCGGACAGGATTCAAGAGACCCAGTACTTC	CASSADRIQETQYF
NA	TRBV25-1	NA	TRBJ1-2	TGTGCCAGCAGTGAACAGGGGTTAGGTGGCTACACCTTC	CASSEQGLGGYTF
once	TRBV19	NA	TRBJ1-2	TGTGCCAGTAGTCAAGACTCGTTATTTGTTGGCTACACCTTC	CASSQDSLFVGYTF
few	TRBV12-3/TRBV12-4	NA	TRBJ1-4	TGTGCCAGCAGTGCTCAGTTATTCGGGGACGAAAAACTGTTTTTT	CASSAQLFGDEKLFF